These 8 T cell receptor beta chains were all obtained from the same sample, sequenced in a study of cytomegalovirus exposure and HLA in healthy donors. The PCR ran on 60 Vbeta and 13 Jbeta primers. Only in-frame clones appear in the TCRdb table, and some are missing; sequencing was by immunoSEQ multiplex PCR. The sample yields about 130,000 clones, roughly 80% seen once. The sequenced sample was PBMCs. These receptors were obtained from a boy younger than 18 in good health and CMV-seronegative.

The chain employs TRBV27 and TRBJ2-1; 7 bases are a match to TRBD1. This CDR3 region has 15 residues. CDR1 MNHEY and CDR2 SMNVEV come from the germline V gene (reference sequence). The trim removed 1 base at V and 2 bases at J, leaving 2 bases unmatched. CDR3 protein: CASSLLGTAYNEQFF. Written as DNA, the CDR3 is TGTGCCAGCAGTTTATTAGGGACAGCCTACAATGAGCAGTTCTTC.

V usage is TRBV5-1 and J usage is TRBJ2-5; 9 positions agree with TRBD1. V lost 4 bases and J lost 6; bases outside the gene matches: 4. CDR3 size: 13 residues. Germline values: CDR1 SGHRS, CDR2 YFSETQ. The CDR3, as DNA: TGCGCCAGCAGCCCAGGGACAGGGAAGACCCAGTACTTC. As protein: CASSPGTGKTQYF. The full variable domain, in which reference TRBV5-1 and TRBJ2-5 provide the parts outside the CDR3, is KAGVTQTPRYLIKTRGQQVTLSCSPISGHRSVSWYQQTPGQGLQFLFEYFSETQRNKGNFPGRFSGRQFSNSRSEMNVSTLELGDSALYLCASSPGTGKTQYFGPGTRLLVL.

The J gene is TRBJ1-4, the V gene TRBV6-5; D may be TRBD1 (5 bases). Germline lookup yields CDR1 MNHEY and CDR2 SVGAGI. The CDR3 consists of 13 residues. V lost 6 bases and J lost 7, with 12 bases in between. The CDR3, as DNA: TGTGCCAGCAGGCGTACTCAGGGTGAAAAACTGTTTTTT. Protein product: CASRRTQGEKLFF.

This CDR3 is CATSSGLASTDTQYF. In DNA, the CDR3 is TGTGCCACCTCGTCCGGGCTAGCGAGCACAGATACGCAGTATTTT. The chain recombines TRBV27 with TRBJ2-3; maybe TRBD2 (6 bases). The V end lost 10 bases, the J end lost 0 bases, and 17 bases lay between the germline ends. The CDR3 runs 15 residues. Germline CDR1 reads MNHEY; CDR2 reads SMNVEV (reference sequence).

This chain connects TRBV2 to TRBJ2-7; the match to TRBD1 covers 7 bases. There are 13 residues in the CDR3. The V and J ends lost 5 bases and 3 bases, in that order; junction bases with no gene match: 4. Per the germline V gene, CDR1 is SNHLY and CDR2 is FYNNEI. The CDR3 DNA is TGTGCCAGCAGTTCCGGACAGGACTACGAGCAGTACTTC. Translated: CASSSGQDYEQYF.

The gene calls are TRBV6-1 and TRBJ1-2, with D hard to call. V lost 5 bases and J 4 bases, leaving 11 bases between the germline ends. Germline V lookup: CDR1 MNHNS, CDR2 SASEGT. This CDR3 is 13 amino acids long. CDR3: CASSSTGIYGYTF. CDR3 nucleotide sequence: TGTGCCAGCAGTTCCACGGGAATCTATGGCTACACCTTC.

The gene calls are TRBV30 and TRBJ1-6; no reliable D call. The CDR3 has 14 residues. V was clipped by 0 bases and J by 9 bases, with 12 bases between them. CDR1 and CDR2 from the germline V gene are GTSNPN and SVGIG (reference sequence). The CDR3 loop is CAWSVRGLGSPLHF. CDR3 DNA: TGTGCCTGGAGTGTACGTGGCCTAGGTTCACCCCTCCACTTT. Variable domain in full (rest from reference TRBV30 and TRBJ1-6): SQTIHQWPATLVQPVGSPLSLECTVEGTSNPNLYWYRQAAGRGLQLLFYSVGIGQISSEVPQNLSASRPQDRQFILSSKKLLLSDSGFYLCAWSVRGLGSPLHFGNGTRLTVT.

This chain uses TRBV5-1 with TRBJ2-2, with TRBD2 matching 7 bases. The CDR3 covers 16 residues. After removal of 3 bases from V and 4 bases from J, the junction contained 9 bases not matched to a gene. The germline gives CDR1 SGHRS, CDR2 YFSETQ. CDR3 DNA sequence: TGCGCCAGCAGCTGGGCCCTAGCGGTTACCACCGGGGAGCTGTTTTTT. This translates into CASSWALAVTTGELFF.